This TCR beta chain was recorded in a study of T cells in Graves' hyperthyroidism and ophthalmopathy. Study-wide context: Peripheral blood was secured at the point of initial diagnosis, before any treatment. Study results and caveats: Most clonotypes that expanded in the thyroid above 0.001 also showed up in blood.

The source material, RNA transcripts, was used to amplify TCR beta CDR3 regions. TCR CDR3 underwent first-round RT-PCR with the HTBI primer set. Each CDR3 protein is one row after TCRdb ran MiXCR on the multiplex PCR reads. The sample lists roughly 510,000 distinct CDR3 sequences; less than 25% were seen once. Stable hyperthyroidism: no ophthalmopathy progression over 18 months of follow-up. The study enrolled patients aged 18 to 65 with newly diagnosed hyperthyroidism of under 2 months' duration. This clonotype was detected ten times or more. Its antigen is currently unknown. Specimen: blood. This receptor was identified in a man between 18 and 29 years old with Graves' hyperthyroidism.

The CDR3 region has the DNA TGCAGTGCAGGGGGGGGAAGCCACGAGCAGTACTTC. Encoded protein: CSAGGGSHEQYF. The chain is built from TRBV20-1 and TRBJ2-7; D perhaps matches TRBD2 (7 bases). CDR1 and CDR2 (germline): DFQATT, SNEGSKA (reference sequence). This CDR3 comprises 12 residues. With 6 bases removed from V and 5 bases from J, the gap between germline ends came to 14 bases.